This T cell receptor beta chain is from a study of T cell changes during pregnancy in multiple sclerosis. The protocol was immunoSEQ multiplex PCR, while the TCRdb copy is restricted to in-frame clones and leaves out a portion. The sample lists tens of thousands of clones; approximately 90% were seen once. V lost 0 bases and J lost 5, with 16 bases in between. Germline-derived CDR1 and CDR2 are LGHNA and YNFKEQ. This CDR3 region has 16 residues. The source is a female donor with multiple sclerosis, enrolled in a pregnancy study. The material was CD4+ T cells from peripheral blood mononuclear cells, obtained after pregnancy. The chain combines TRBV4-2 with TRBJ1-2; tentatively, D is TRBD1 (6 bases). CDR3 sequence: CASSQDFGGARYGYTF. The CDR3 DNA sequence: TGTGCCAGCAGCCAAGATTTTGGGGGGGCGCGGTATGGCTACACCTTC.